These 31 T cell receptor beta chains were sequenced from one sample in a study of T-cell memory formation after mild COVID-19. Each CDR3 protein gets one entry after TCRdb re-called the 5' RACE reads with MiXCR. The profile covers hundreds of thousands of distinct CDR3 sequences, with 20% appearing a single time and about 21% taken by the ten largest. The sample was PBMCs or a T cell subset sorted from them (not recorded which). These receptors were taken from a man aged 18-30 years who had mild COVID-19 (a few samples of this study predate the infection). Cell type and time point are not known.

This clonotype was seen a few times. The chain links TRBV7-2 to TRBJ2-7; D is unresolved. CDR1 and CDR2 from the germline V gene are SGHTA and FQGNSA. V was shortened by 1 base and J by 6 bases, with 16 bases between the two germline ends. The CDR3 is 15 amino acids. The CDR3 nucleotides are TGTGCCAGCAGCTTAGGTCACATTTTGGGCCCCGAGCAGTACTTC. Amino acid sequence: CASSLGHILGPEQYF.

J is TRBJ1-1 and V is TRBV5-1; TRBD1 matches 7 bases. Germline lookup yields CDR1 SGHRS and CDR2 YFSETQ. The CDR3 covers 16 residues. The V gene end was trimmed by 4 bases and the J gene end by 1 base; junction bases not matched to a gene: 10. DNA for the CDR3: TGCGCCAGCAGCCCCCCTAGGGGACAGCAGAACACTGAAGCTTTCTTT. This translates into CASSPPRGQQNTEAFF.

This chain joins TRBV20-1 and TRBJ1-1; maybe TRBD1 (5 bases). The CDR3 contains 13 residues. V was shortened by 5 bases and J by 3 bases, with 13 bases between the two germline ends. In germline, CDR1 is DFQATT, CDR2 SNEGSKA (reference sequence). The CDR3 reads CSAQFMGDTEAFF. In nucleotides, the CDR3 is TGCAGTGCTCAATTCATGGGGGACACTGAAGCTTTCTTT.

This clonotype was observed a handful of times. The chain joins TRBV7-9 to TRBJ2-1, with D possibly matching TRBD2 (6 bases). V dropped 5 bases and J dropped 12 bases, with 20 bases sitting between them. CDR1 and CDR2 (germline): SEHNR, FQNEAQ (reference sequence). The CDR3 has 14 residues. The CDR3 bases are TGTGCCAGCAGCCCCGGGGGTAGCCGCCTTCGGCAGTTCTTC. Its translation: CASSPGGSRLRQFF.

This clonotype appeared a few times. This sequence joins TRBV6-1 and TRBJ1-2; D gene ambiguous. The CDR3 is made up of 12 amino acids. CDR1 is MNHNS, CDR2 SASEGT, per germline. V lost 7 bases to trimming and J lost 4 bases, with 10 bases between them. Here the CDR3 reads CASKQGFYGYTF. CDR3 nucleotides: TGTGCCAGCAAGCAAGGTTTCTATGGCTACACCTTC.

This clonotype was seen only a few times. The V gene is TRBV7-9, the J gene TRBJ2-1; 14 bases map to TRBD2. CDR3 length: 16 amino acids. The ends lost 6 bases at V and 6 bases at J; junction bases unmatched: 7. Germline V gives CDR1 SEHNR, CDR2 FQNEAQ (reference sequence). The CDR3 loop is CASSRPGLAGANEQFF. CDR3 DNA: TGTGCCAGCAGTCGCCCGGGACTAGCGGGGGCCAATGAGCAGTTCTTC.

This clonotype came up a few times. The rearrangement joins TRBV28 to TRBJ2-5; TRBD2 agrees at 13 bases. The CDR3 is 16 residues long. Germline V gene data show CDR1 as MDHEN and CDR2 as SYDVKM. Trimming at V came to 6 bases and at J to 8 bases, leaving 12 bases not matched to a gene. The CDR3 here is CASRPGLAGLLRTQYF. For the CDR3, the DNA is TGTGCCAGCAGGCCGGGACTAGCGGGGCTTTTGCGAACCCAGTACTTC.

The chain is built from TRBV4-3 and TRBJ1-1; no clear D. Trimming took 4 bases from V and 1 from J, leaving 13 bases between them. This CDR3 comprises 15 residues. The V gene's germline CDR1 is LGHNA and CDR2 YSLEER. The CDR3 DNA is TGCGCCAGCAGCCTAGAAGGACCGGCGAACACTGAAGCTTTCTTT. It specifies CASSLEGPANTEAFF.

The V and J genes are TRBV6-5 and TRBJ2-1; a possible D gene is TRBD2 (5 bases). V was pared by 3 bases and J by 7 bases, with 16 bases between. Germline V gene data show CDR1 as MNHEY and CDR2 as SVGAGI. This CDR3 region has 15 residues. The CDR3 bases are TGTGCCAGCAGTTATCGGGGTATAGCCCAGAATGAGCAGTTCTTC. The encoded protein is CASSYRGIAQNEQFF.

This sequence joins TRBV9 and TRBJ1-1, with 8 bases identical to TRBD1. The CDR3 sequence is 16 residues long. The V and J ends lost 3 bases and 1 base, in that order; junction bases with no gene match: 8. Looked up from germline, CDR1 is SGDLS and CDR2 is YYNGEE. The CDR3 sequence: CASSDVRQGRNTEAFF. The CDR3 coding sequence is TGTGCCAGCAGCGATGTAAGACAGGGGCGGAACACTGAAGCTTTCTTT.

The chain employs TRBV20-1 and TRBJ2-7, with 10 bases identical to TRBD1. The CDR3 spans 17 residues. J lost 3 bases, V lost 1 base, and 12 bases had no gene match. In germline, CDR1 is DFQATT, CDR2 SNEGSKA (reference sequence). DNA for the CDR3: TGCAGTGCTAGAGTAGGAGACAGGGGGCGATTCCGCTACGAGCAGTACGTC. It yields the protein CSARVGDRGRFRYEQYV.

This chain connects TRBV6-2 or TRBV6-3 to TRBJ2-1, with 9 bases matching TRBD1. This CDR3 is 15 amino acids long. The ends lost 6 bases at V and 8 bases at J; junction bases unmatched: 11. Germline CDR1 is MNHEY and CDR2 is SVGEGT. The CDR3 DNA is TGTGCCAGCAGCTCCTTGACAGGGGGGTTACATGAGCAGTTCTTC. Its translation is CASSSLTGGLHEQFF.

This rearrangement joins TRBV20-1 to TRBJ1-1, with 8 bases matching TRBD1. J gave up 3 bases and V 1 base, and 4 bases lay outside the gene matches. This CDR3 is built from 14 residues. Per the germline V gene, CDR1 is DFQATT and CDR2 is SNEGSKA (reference sequence). The CDR3: CSARAHRGDTEAFF. The CDR3 DNA reads as TGCAGTGCTAGAGCGCACAGGGGGGACACTGAAGCTTTCTTT.

CDR3 amino acids: CASSQGQSGANVLTF. The CDR3 DNA reads as TGCGCCAGCAGCCAAGGTCAGTCTGGGGCCAACGTCCTGACTTTC. The chain combines TRBV4-1 with TRBJ2-6, with D unresolved. This CDR3 contains 15 residues. Per germline, CDR1 MGHRA and CDR2 YSYEKL. V gave up 1 base and J gave up 1 base, with 5 bases separating them.

The chain recombines TRBV29-1 with TRBJ1-1, with D possibly matching TRBD1 (5 bases). Looked up from germline, CDR1 is SQVTM and CDR2 is ANQGSEA. CDR3 size: 13 residues. V was pared by 7 bases and J by 1 base, with 13 bases between. The CDR3 nucleotides read TGCAGCGCGACGGGACGGTCGAACACTGAAGCTTTCTTT. It yields the protein CSATGRSNTEAFF. Complete variable domain (other parts from reference TRBV29-1 and TRBJ1-1): SAVISQKPSRDICQRGTSLTIQCQVDSQVTMMFWYRQQPGQSLTLIATANQGSEATYESGFVIDKFPISRPNLTFSTLTVSNMSPEDSSIYLCSATGRSNTEAFFGQGTRLTVV.

This clonotype was seen a few times. The rearrangement uses TRBV12-3 or TRBV12-4 and TRBJ1-1; 7 bases align to TRBD1. The CDR3 has 13 residues. V lost 1 base to trimming and J lost 7 bases; unmatched junction nucleotides: 3. CDR3 residues: CASSLGGTDEAFF. CDR3 DNA sequence: TGTGCCAGCAGTTTAGGGGGGACAGATGAAGCTTTCTTT.

The V call is TRBV5-1, the J call TRBJ1-2; 8 nucleotides match TRBD1. V was pared by 4 bases and J by 5 bases, with 7 bases of the junction left unmatched. Looked up from germline, CDR1 is SGHRS and CDR2 is YFSETQ. The length of the CDR3 is 14 residues. The CDR3 DNA sequence: TGCGCCAGCAGCCAGGACAGGGAAGTTTATGGCTACACCTTC. Amino acids: CASSQDREVYGYTF.

The chain couples TRBV2 to TRBJ2-5; no definite D call. V dropped 3 bases and J dropped 1 base, with 6 bases sitting between them. Germline values: CDR1 SNHLY, CDR2 FYNNEI. The CDR3 contains 13 residues. The CDR3 DNA follows: TGTGCCAGCAGTGAGCGCATCCAAGAGACCCAGTACTTC. Its translation is CASSERIQETQYF.

The gene calls are TRBV11-2 and TRBJ1-2; 8 nucleotides align to TRBD1. The CDR3 runs 17 residues. The V and J ends lost 5 bases and 3 bases, in that order; junction bases with no gene match: 14. The germline gives CDR1 SGHAT, CDR2 FQNNGV. The CDR3 region is CASSPRGQESIDYGYTF. CDR3 DNA sequence: TGTGCCAGCAGCCCTAGGGGACAGGAGTCGATTGACTATGGCTACACCTTC. Drawing the rest from reference TRBV11-2 and TRBJ1-2, the complete variable domain is EAGVAQSPRYKIIEKRQSVAFWCNPISGHATLYWYQQILGQGPKLLIQFQNNGVVDDSQLPKDRFSAERLKGVDSTLKIQPAKLEDSAVYLCASSPRGQESIDYGYTFGSGTRLTVV.

This clonotype turned up a few times. The chain carries TRBV6-2 or TRBV6-3 and TRBJ2-7; D is possibly TRBD1 (6 bases). The CDR3 sequence is 13 residues long. Germline CDR1 is MNHEY and CDR2 is SVGEGT. V dropped 7 bases and J dropped 2 bases, with 12 bases sitting between them. DNA for the CDR3: TGTGCCAGCACCTCCGGGACACCCTACGAGCAGTACTTC. It is translated as CASTSGTPYEQYF.

The gene calls are TRBV7-8 and TRBJ2-2; the match to TRBD2 covers 12 bases. The CDR3 is 17 residues long. J gave up 4 bases and V 3 bases, and 6 bases lay outside the gene matches. Germline V CDR1 and CDR2: SGHVS, FQNEAQ. The CDR3 DNA sequence: TGTGCCAGCAGCTTGCTAGCGGGGGGGCCGGTCACCGGGGAGCTGTTTTTT. The encoded protein is CASSLLAGGPVTGELFF.

This clonotype was counted many times. The rearrangement links TRBV7-3 to TRBJ2-1; tentatively, D is TRBD2 (7 bases). The CDR3 length is 13 residues. V was cut by 5 bases and J by 10 bases, with 15 bases left in between. CDR1 is SGHTA, CDR2 FQGTGA, per germline. CDR3 residues: CASSRGAREEQFF. CDR3 sequence (DNA): TGTGCCAGCAGCCGGGGGGCTAGAGAAGAGCAGTTCTTC.

The genes are TRBV29-1 and TRBJ1-2, with a possible D match to TRBD1 (5 bases). This CDR3 is 11 amino acids long. Germline V gene data show CDR1 as SQVTM and CDR2 as ANQGSEA. V gave up 6 bases and J gave up 6 bases, with 11 bases separating them. The CDR3 here is CSVEGWDGYTF. In DNA, the CDR3 is TGCAGCGTCGAGGGGTGGGATGGCTACACCTTC.

This clonotype has a count of ten or more. CDR3: CASSLGAHGTEAFF. The CDR3 coding sequence is TGTGCCAGCAGCTTAGGGGCGCATGGCACTGAAGCTTTCTTT. This chain connects TRBV7-2 to TRBJ1-1; the D is unclear. The CDR3 runs 14 residues. Germline V gene sequence: CDR1 SGHTA, CDR2 FQGNSA. Between the trimmed V and J ends, which lost 1 base and 4 bases, there was a span of 10 bases. The whole variable domain, remainder taken from reference TRBV7-2 and TRBJ1-1, is GAGVSQSPSNKVTEKGKDVELRCDPISGHTALYWYRQSLGQGLEFLIYFQGNSAPDKSGLPSDRFSAERTGGSVSTLTIQRTQQEDSAVYLCASSLGAHGTEAFFGQGTRLTVV.

The rearrangement links TRBV15 to TRBJ2-3; unclear D gene. V lost 5 bases, J lost 9 bases, and 21 bases lay in between. This CDR3 contains 15 residues. The germline V gene encodes CDR1 LNHNV and CDR2 YYDKDF (reference sequence). The CDR3 nucleotides are TGTGCCACCAGCGGACCCGAGTACGGTGCGGAGACGCAGTATTTT. Protein product: CATSGPEYGAETQYF.

This clonotype has more than one count but fewer than ten. The chain combines TRBV7-8 with TRBJ1-5; 9 positions agree with TRBD1. With V trimmed by 3 bases and J by 7 bases, 4 bases remained unmatched. The germline V gene encodes CDR1 SGHVS and CDR2 FQNEAQ. CDR3 length equals 14 residues. CDR3 region: CASSFRDRVQPQHF. The DNA for the CDR3 is TGTGCCAGCAGCTTCCGGGACAGGGTACAGCCCCAGCATTTT.

This clonotype was counted a few times. This sequence joins TRBV7-9 and TRBJ2-7, with unresolved D. Germline V gives CDR1 SEHNR, CDR2 FQNEAQ (reference sequence). The CDR3 covers 11 residues. The V gene lost 1 base and the J gene lost 7 bases, with 5 bases spanning the gap. CDR3 nucleotide sequence: TGTGCCAGCAGCTTAGAGTGGGAGCAGTACTTC. This gives the protein CASSLEWEQYF.

The rearrangement links TRBV12-3 or TRBV12-4 to TRBJ2-1; unclear D gene. There are 15 residues in the CDR3. V gave up 5 bases and J gave up 0 bases, with 11 bases separating them. This CDR3 reads CASSPDTSSYNEQFF. The CDR3 DNA is TGTGCCAGCAGTCCTGACACGAGCTCCTACAATGAGCAGTTCTTC.

This clonotype was counted only a few times. The V gene is TRBV20-1, the J gene TRBJ1-5; tentatively, D is TRBD1 (5 bases). Trimming took off 3 bases at V and 6 bases at J, with 15 bases between the two ends. The CDR3 spans 14 residues. Per germline, CDR1 DFQATT and CDR2 SNEGSKA (reference sequence). In DNA form, the CDR3 reads TGCAGTGCTAGGAGCGAACAGGCTGTTCAGCCCCAGCATTTT. Protein product: CSARSEQAVQPQHF.

Details on this clonotype: Compared with germline, one end of the junction differs, possibly owing to a read error. The gene calls are TRBV7-2 and TRBJ1-4; D is possibly TRBD1 (5 bases). This CDR3 has 14 residues. CDR1 and CDR2 from the germline V gene are SGHTA and FQGNSA. The CDR3 loop is CASSLDGGNEKLSF. DNA of the CDR3: TGTGCCAGCAGCTTAGACGGGGGTAATGAAAAACTGTCTTTT.

Only a few counts were recorded for this clonotype. The chain carries TRBV5-1 and TRBJ2-5; 9 nucleotides agree with TRBD1. Germline CDR1 is SGHRS and CDR2 is YFSETQ. The V and J ends lost 1 base and 4 bases, in that order; junction bases with no gene match: 5. This CDR3 has 15 residues. The CDR3 coding sequence is TGCGCCAGCAGCTTGATGGGACAGGGAAGAGAGACCCAGTACTTC. Translation: CASSLMGQGRETQYF.